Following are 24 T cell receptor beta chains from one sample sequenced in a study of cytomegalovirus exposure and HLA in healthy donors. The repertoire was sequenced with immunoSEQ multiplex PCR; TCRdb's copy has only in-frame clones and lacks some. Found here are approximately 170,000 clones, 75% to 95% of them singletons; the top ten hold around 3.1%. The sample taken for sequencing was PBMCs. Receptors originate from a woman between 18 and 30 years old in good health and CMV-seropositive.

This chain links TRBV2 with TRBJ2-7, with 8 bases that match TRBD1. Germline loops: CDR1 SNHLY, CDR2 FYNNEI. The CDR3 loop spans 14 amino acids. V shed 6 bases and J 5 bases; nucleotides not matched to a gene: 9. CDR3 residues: CASRLGQGADEQYF. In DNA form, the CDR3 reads TGTGCCAGCAGATTGGGCCAGGGGGCAGACGAGCAGTACTTC.

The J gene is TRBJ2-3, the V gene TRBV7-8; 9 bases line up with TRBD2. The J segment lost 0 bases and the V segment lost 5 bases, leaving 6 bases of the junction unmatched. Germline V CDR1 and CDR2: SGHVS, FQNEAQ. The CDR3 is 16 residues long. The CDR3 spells CASSLRTSVSTDTQYF. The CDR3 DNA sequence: TGTGCCAGCAGCCTTAGGACTAGCGTTAGCACAGATACGCAGTATTTT.

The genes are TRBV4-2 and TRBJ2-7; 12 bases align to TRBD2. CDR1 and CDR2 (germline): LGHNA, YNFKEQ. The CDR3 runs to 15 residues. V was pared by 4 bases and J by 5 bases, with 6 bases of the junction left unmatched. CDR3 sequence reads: CASSPRLAGANEQYF. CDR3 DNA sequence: TGTGCCAGCAGCCCCCGACTAGCGGGAGCAAACGAGCAGTACTTC.

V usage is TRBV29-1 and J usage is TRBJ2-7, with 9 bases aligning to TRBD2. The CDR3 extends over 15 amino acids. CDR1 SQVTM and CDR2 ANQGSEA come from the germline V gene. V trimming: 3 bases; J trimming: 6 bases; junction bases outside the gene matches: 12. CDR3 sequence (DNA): TGCAGCGTTGAGAGTTTCGGGCTAGCGGGACGCGAGCAGTACTTC. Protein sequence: CSVESFGLAGREQYF.

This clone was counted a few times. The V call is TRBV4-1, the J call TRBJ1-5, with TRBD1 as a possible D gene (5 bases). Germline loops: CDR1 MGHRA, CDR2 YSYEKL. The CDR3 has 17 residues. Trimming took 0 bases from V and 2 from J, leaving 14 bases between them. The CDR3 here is CASSQDVPGNGNQPQHF. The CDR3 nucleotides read TGCGCCAGCAGCCAAGATGTGCCAGGGAACGGCAATCAGCCCCAGCATTTT.

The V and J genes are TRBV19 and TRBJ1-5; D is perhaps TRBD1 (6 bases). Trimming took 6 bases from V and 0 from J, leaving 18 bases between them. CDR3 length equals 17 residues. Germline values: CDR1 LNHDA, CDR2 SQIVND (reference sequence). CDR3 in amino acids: CASRSFQGPISNQPQHF. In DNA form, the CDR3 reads TGTGCCAGTAGAAGCTTTCAGGGGCCCATTAGCAATCAGCCCCAGCATTTT. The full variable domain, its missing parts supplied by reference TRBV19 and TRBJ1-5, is DGGITQSPKYLFRKEGQNVTLSCEQNLNHDAMYWYRQDPGQGLRLIYYSQIVNDFQKGDIAEGYSVSREKKESFPLTVTSAQKNPTAFYLCASRSFQGPISNQPQHFGDGTRLSIL.

CDR3 in amino acids: CASSLVRGYEQYF. The CDR3 DNA follows: TGTGCCAGCAGCCTTGTAAGAGGCTACGAGCAGTACTTC. The rearrangement joins TRBV7-8 to TRBJ2-7; no definite D call. V was pared by 5 bases and J by 3 bases, with 11 bases between. The CDR3 is 13 amino acids. The germline V gene has CDR1 SGHVS and CDR2 FQNEAQ.

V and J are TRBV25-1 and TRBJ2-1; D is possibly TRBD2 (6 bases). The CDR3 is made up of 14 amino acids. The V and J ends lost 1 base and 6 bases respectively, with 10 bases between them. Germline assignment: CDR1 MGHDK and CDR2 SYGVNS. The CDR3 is CASSESGGGNEQFF. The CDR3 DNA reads TGTGCCAGCAGTGAATCTGGGGGAGGCAATGAGCAGTTCTTC.

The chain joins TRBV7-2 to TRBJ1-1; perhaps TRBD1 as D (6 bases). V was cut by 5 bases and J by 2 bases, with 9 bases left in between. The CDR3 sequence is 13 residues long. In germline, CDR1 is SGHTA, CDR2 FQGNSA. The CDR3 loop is CASSRTDNTEAFF. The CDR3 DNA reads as TGTGCCAGCAGCCGGACAGATAACACTGAAGCTTTCTTT.

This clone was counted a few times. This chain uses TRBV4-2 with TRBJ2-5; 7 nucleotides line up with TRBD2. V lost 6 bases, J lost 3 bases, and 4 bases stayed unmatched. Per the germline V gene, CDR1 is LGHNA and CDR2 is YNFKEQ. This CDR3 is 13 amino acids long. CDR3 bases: TGTGCCAGCAGACTAACTAGCGAAGAGACCCAGTACTTC. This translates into CASRLTSEETQYF.

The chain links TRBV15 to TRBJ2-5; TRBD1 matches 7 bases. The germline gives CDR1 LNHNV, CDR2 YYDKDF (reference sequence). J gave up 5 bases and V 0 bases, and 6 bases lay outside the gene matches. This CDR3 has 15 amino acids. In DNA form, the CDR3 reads TGTGCCACCAGCAGAGAGAGAGGGGGCTGGGAGACCCAGTACTTC. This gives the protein CATSRERGGWETQYF.

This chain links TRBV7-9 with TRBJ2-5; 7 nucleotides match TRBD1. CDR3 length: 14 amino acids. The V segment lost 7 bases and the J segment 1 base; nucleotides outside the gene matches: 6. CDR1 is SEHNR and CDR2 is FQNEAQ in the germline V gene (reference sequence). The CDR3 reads CASIPWDSQETQYF. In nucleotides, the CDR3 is TGTGCCAGCATACCGTGGGACAGCCAAGAGACCCAGTACTTC.

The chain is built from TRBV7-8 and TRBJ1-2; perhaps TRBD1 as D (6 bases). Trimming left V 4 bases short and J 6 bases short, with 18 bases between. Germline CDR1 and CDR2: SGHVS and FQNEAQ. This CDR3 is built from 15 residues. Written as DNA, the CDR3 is TGTGCCAGCAGCTCTAGGACAGAAGGTGGGGATGGCTACACCTTC. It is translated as CASSSRTEGGDGYTF. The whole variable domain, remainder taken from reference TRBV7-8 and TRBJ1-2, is GAGVSQSPRYKVAKRGQDVALRCDPISGHVSLFWYQQALGQGPEFLTYFQNEAQLDKSGLPSDRFFAERPEGSVSTLKIQRTQQEDSAVYLCASSSRTEGGDGYTFGSGTRLTVV.

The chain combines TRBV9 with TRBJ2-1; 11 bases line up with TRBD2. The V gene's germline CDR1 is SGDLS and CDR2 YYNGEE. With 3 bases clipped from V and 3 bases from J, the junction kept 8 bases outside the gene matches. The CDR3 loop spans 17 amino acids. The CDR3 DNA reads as TGTGCCAGCAGCGCCGTCCCGGGACTAGCGGACTACAATGAGCAGTTCTTC. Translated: CASSAVPGLADYNEQFF.

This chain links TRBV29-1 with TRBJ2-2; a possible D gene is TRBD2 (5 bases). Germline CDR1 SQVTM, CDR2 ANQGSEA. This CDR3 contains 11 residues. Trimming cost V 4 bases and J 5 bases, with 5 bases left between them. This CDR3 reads CSVGTTGELFF. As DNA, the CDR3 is TGCAGCGTTGGGACTACCGGGGAGCTGTTTTTT.

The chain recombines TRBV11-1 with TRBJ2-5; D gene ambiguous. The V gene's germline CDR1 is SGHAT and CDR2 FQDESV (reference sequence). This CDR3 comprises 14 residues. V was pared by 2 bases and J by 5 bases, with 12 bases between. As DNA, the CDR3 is TGTGCCAGCAGCTTAAGTACGGGTTTGGAGACCCAGTACTTC. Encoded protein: CASSLSTGLETQYF.

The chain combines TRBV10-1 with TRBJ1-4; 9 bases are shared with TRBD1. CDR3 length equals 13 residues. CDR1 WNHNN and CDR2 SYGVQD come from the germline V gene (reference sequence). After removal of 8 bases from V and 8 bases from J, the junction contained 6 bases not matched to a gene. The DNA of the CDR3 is TGCGCCAGCCGTACAGGGGGCGGGGAAAAACTGTTTTTT. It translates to CASRTGGGEKLFF.

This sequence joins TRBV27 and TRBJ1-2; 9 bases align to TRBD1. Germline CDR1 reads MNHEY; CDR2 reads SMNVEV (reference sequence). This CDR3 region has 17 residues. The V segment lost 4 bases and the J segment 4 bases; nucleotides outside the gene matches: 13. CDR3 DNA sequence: TGTGCCAGCAGTTCGTTCTCGCCGGGACAGGGATTCTATGGCTACACCTTC. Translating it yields CASSSFSPGQGFYGYTF.

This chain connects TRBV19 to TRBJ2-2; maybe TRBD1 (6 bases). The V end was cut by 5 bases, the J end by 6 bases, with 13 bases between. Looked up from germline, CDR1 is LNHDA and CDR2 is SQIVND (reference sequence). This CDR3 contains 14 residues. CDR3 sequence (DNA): TGTGCCAGTAGTGGCAGGGGTCGGGCCGGGGAGCTGTTTTTT. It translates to CASSGRGRAGELFF.

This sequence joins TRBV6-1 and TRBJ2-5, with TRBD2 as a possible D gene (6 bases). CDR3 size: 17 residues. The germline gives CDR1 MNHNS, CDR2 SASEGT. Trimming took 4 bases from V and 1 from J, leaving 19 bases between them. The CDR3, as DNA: TGTGCCAGCAGTGGGCTTGTAGCGGAGGAGGTCCAAGAGACCCAGTACTTC. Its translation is CASSGLVAEEVQETQYF.

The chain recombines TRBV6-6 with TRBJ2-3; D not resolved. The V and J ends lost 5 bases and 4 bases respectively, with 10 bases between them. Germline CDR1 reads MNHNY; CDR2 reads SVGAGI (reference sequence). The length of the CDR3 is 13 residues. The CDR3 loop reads CASSTIVPDTQYF. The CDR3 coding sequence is TGTGCCAGCAGTACCATAGTCCCAGATACGCAGTATTTT.

The CDR3 protein is CASKSGGATNEKLFF. The CDR3 DNA reads TGTGCCAGCAAATCTGGGGGGGCAACTAATGAAAAACTGTTTTTT. This sequence joins TRBV6-1 and TRBJ1-4; a weak D match, TRBD1 (5 bases). Germline V lookup: CDR1 MNHNS, CDR2 SASEGT. V dropped 7 bases and J dropped 0 bases, with 12 bases sitting between them. The CDR3 runs 15 residues.

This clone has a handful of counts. The CDR3 region has the DNA TGTGCCAGCTCACCATCCGACAGGGACTATGGCTACACCTTC. It yields the protein CASSPSDRDYGYTF. The chain links TRBV18 to TRBJ1-2, with 7 bases that match TRBD1. CDR1 and CDR2 (germline): KGHSH, LQKENI. V gave up 2 bases and J gave up 3 bases; unmatched junction bases: 3. The CDR3 consists of 14 residues.

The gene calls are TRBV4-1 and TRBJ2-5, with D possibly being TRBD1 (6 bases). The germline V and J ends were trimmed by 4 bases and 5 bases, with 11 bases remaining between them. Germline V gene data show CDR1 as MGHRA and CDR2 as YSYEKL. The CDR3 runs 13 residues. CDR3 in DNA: TGCGCCAGCAGCCGCAGGGGAGAGGAGACCCAGTACTTC. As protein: CASSRRGEETQYF.